These T cell receptor beta chains were read from a single sample in a study of blood T cell repertoires in COVID-19. Clones were sequenced by immunoSEQ multiplex PCR, and TCRdb holds only the in-frame ones, with some missing. The sample has around 150,000 clones, approximately 85% seen once; the top ten hold roughly 3.4%. The sample comprised PBMCs or T cells enriched from blood (not recorded which). These receptors originate from a woman between 45 and 65 years old with acute COVID-19. Each CDR3 is given with its conserved first and last residue. A D gene is named only where the DNA matches it firmly. Size is omitted from some rows. Given values are once, few, many or a class for expanded clones.

d_gene,j_gene,v_gene,abundance,CDR3aa,CDR3nt
-,TRBJ1-4,TRBV4-3,-,CASSQDPTEYNEKLFF,TGCGCCAGCAGCCAAGATCCCACAGAGTATAATGAAAAACTGTTTTTT
-,TRBJ2-1,TRBV28,-,CASSFYRGINNEQFF,TGTGCCAGCAGTTTTTATCGCGGGATCAACAATGAGCAGTTCTTC
-,TRBJ2-3,TRBV19,-,CASSTIRDSLADTQYF,TGTGCCAGTAGTACGATCCGGGACTCCTTGGCGGATACGCAGTATTTT
-,TRBJ1-2,TRBV4-3,-,CASSLTGVTKSYTF,TGCGCCAGCAGCCTCACCGGGGTTACTAAGAGCTACACCTTC
-,TRBJ2-7,TRBV11-2,-,CASSLDFQAGSYEQYF,TGTGCCAGCAGCTTAGATTTTCAGGCAGGGTCCTACGAGCAGTACTTC
TRBD2,TRBJ2-7,TRBV9,-,CASSVGTSPTYEQYF,TGTGCCAGCAGCGTAGGGACTAGCCCCACCTACGAGCAGTACTTC
-,TRBJ2-5,TRBV10-2,-,CASSQTSRETQYF,TGCGCCAGCAGTCAGACTAGTCGGGAGACCCAGTACTTC
-,TRBJ2-7,TRBV16,-,CASSQSAPDSYEQYF,TGTGCCAGCAGCCAATCGGCCCCGGACAGCTACGAGCAGTACTTC
TRBD1,TRBJ1-5,TRBV5-5,-,CASSRAGGDAMGNQPQHF,TGTGCCAGCAGCCGGGCAGGGGGCGATGCAATGGGCAATCAGCCCCAGCATTTT
-,TRBJ1-2,TRBV7-8,-,CASSPLDGDYGYTF,TGTGCCAGCAGCCCCCTAGACGGAGACTATGGCTACACCTTC
TRBD2,TRBJ2-7,TRBV5-1,-,CASSQVDTSGRARPTYEQYF,TGCGCCAGCAGCCAGGTGGATACTAGCGGGAGGGCCAGGCCCACCTACGAGCAGTACTTC
-,TRBJ1-2,TRBV5-8,-,CASSLVGGLSGYTF,TGTGCCAGCAGCTTGGTAGGAGGGCTTAGTGGCTACACCTTC
-,TRBJ1-1,TRBV10-2,-,CASSGGNTEAFF,TGCGCCAGCAGTGGCGGGAACACTGAAGCTTTCTTT
-,TRBJ1-2,TRBV27,-,CASSFDGPGAYGYTF,TGTGCCAGCAGTTTTGACGGACCAGGGGCCTATGGCTACACCTTC
TRBD2,TRBJ2-5,TRBV11-3,once,CASSPYQQTSVETQYF,TGTGCCAGCAGCCCCTACCAACAGACTAGCGTAGAGACCCAGTACTTC
-,TRBJ2-7,TRBV6-1,once,CASSEEDSTYEQYF,TGTGCCAGCAGTGAAGAGGACTCCACCTACGAGCAGTACTTC
TRBD1,TRBJ2-2,TRBV19,-,CASSTISTGLGELFF,TGTGCCAGTAGCACCATCTCGACAGGGCTCGGGGAGCTGTTTTTT
-,TRBJ2-3,TRBV11-2,-,CASTPGASGLDTQYF,TGTGCCAGCACCCCAGGGGCTAGCGGTTTAGATACGCAGTATTTT
-,TRBJ1-2,TRBV28,-,CASSPGGGYGYTF,TGTGCCAGCAGTCCTGGGGGGGGCTATGGCTACACCTTC
-,TRBJ1-6,TRBV27,-,CASRKQGAYNSPLHF,TGTGCCAGCAGGAAACAGGGCGCTTATAATTCACCCCTCCACTTT
TRBD1,TRBJ1-2,TRBV27,-,CASSAPSGTGGLQFVYGYTF,TGTGCCAGCAGTGCGCCGTCTGGGACAGGGGGCCTCCAATTCGTCTATGGCTACACCTTC
-,TRBJ2-3,TRBV6-1,-,CASSEEGGRRTDTQYF,TGTGCCAGCAGTGAAGAGGGAGGCCGGCGCACAGATACGCAGTATTTT
-,TRBJ2-2,TRBV4-2,-,CASSQDISSAGELFF,TGTGCCAGCAGCCAAGATATAAGCTCCGCCGGGGAGCTGTTTTTT
-,TRBJ2-7,TRBV29-1,-,CSTGGGAQYEQYF,TGCAGCACCGGCGGCGGGGCTCAATACGAGCAGTACTTC
-,TRBJ1-1,TRBV5-1,-,CASSFLQGSGTEAFF,TGCGCCAGCAGCTTCTTACAGGGAAGTGGCACTGAAGCTTTCTTT
-,TRBJ1-1,TRBV14,-,CASSRLANTEAFF,TGTGCCAGCAGCCGGTTGGCGAACACTGAAGCTTTCTTT